This record looks at one TCR beta chain sequence and its context. Its matching antigen is unknown. The source of the sample is a study of T cell responses to AZD1222 COVID-19 vaccine. Study-level findings and limits: Two AZD1222 administrations were followed by greater Spike-specific TCR breadth and depth.

Second-dose intervals of approximately 4 or approximately 12 weeks were pooled. Measured with immunoSEQ multiplex PCR; TCRdb has only the in-frame clones, and not every one. The sample lists around 46,000 clones, approximately 90% occurring once. CDR1 is SQVTM and CDR2 is ANQGSEA in the germline V gene. After removal of 6 bases from V and 11 bases from J, the junction contained 9 bases not matched to a gene. There are 12 residues in the CDR3. This TCR was recovered from an adult who received the AZD1222 COVID-19 vaccine. V usage is TRBV29-1 and J usage is TRBJ2-1; 8 nucleotides agree with TRBD2. The sample was peripheral blood, taken 28 days after the second AZD1222 dose. This CDR3 is CSVAELAAKQFF. Written as DNA, the CDR3 is TGCAGCGTCGCAGAACTAGCGGCGAAGCAGTTCTTC.